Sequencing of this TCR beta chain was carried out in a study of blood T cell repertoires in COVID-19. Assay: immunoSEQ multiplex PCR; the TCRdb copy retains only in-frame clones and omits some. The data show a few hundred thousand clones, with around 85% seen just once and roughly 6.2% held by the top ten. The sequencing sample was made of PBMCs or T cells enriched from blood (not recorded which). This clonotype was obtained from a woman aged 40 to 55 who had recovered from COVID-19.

The CDR3 protein is CASSKPGTSSYNEQFF. Written as DNA, the CDR3 is TGTGCCAGCAGTAAACCCGGGACTAGCTCCTACAATGAGCAGTTCTTC. The gene calls are TRBV7-3 and TRBJ2-1; 8 bases are shared with TRBD2. Trimming at V came to 6 bases and at J to 0 bases, leaving 7 bases not matched to a gene. The CDR3 runs to 16 residues. Germline CDR1 SGHTA, CDR2 FQGTGA.